What follows are 20 T cell receptor beta chains derived from one specimen sequenced in a study of blood T cell repertoires in COVID-19. Measured with immunoSEQ multiplex PCR; TCRdb has only the in-frame clones, and not every one. The sample consists of fewer than 500,000 clones, roughly 85% of them appearing once. Sequencing was done on a sample of peripheral blood. The receptors were sampled from a woman younger than 45 with active or convalescent COVID-19.

V usage is TRBV24-1 and J usage is TRBJ2-3, with TRBD2 matching 13 bases. The CDR3 is 17 residues long. After removal of 10 bases from V and 2 bases from J, the junction contained 11 bases not matched to a gene. Germline V CDR1 and CDR2: KGHDR, SFDVKD. The CDR3: CATGGGTSGVDTDTQYF. CDR3 coding DNA: TGTGCCACTGGGGGGGGGACTAGCGGGGTCGACACAGATACGCAGTATTTT.

The rearrangement joins TRBV5-1 to TRBJ1-2; perhaps TRBD1 as D (6 bases). V gave up 2 bases and J gave up 7 bases, with 12 bases separating them. The germline V gene has CDR1 SGHRS and CDR2 YFSETQ. The length of the CDR3 is 13 residues. CDR3 in DNA: TGCGCCAGCAGCTTCACCGGGACATCTGGCTACACCTTC. This codes for CASSFTGTSGYTF.

The chain uses TRBV18 and TRBJ2-2, with TRBD2 identical over 10 bases. The CDR3 has 17 amino acids. Germline CDR1 reads KGHSH; CDR2 reads LQKENI. The ends lost 3 bases at V and 4 bases at J; junction bases unmatched: 8. This CDR3 reads CASSPNGLADITGELFF. In nucleotides, the CDR3 is TGTGCCAGCTCACCGAACGGACTAGCGGATATCACCGGGGAGCTGTTTTTT.

V and J are TRBV6-4 and TRBJ2-2; 7 bases are shared with TRBD2. V dropped 6 bases and J dropped 3; count of bases not matched to a gene: 4. The CDR3 runs to 14 residues. Germline V gene sequence: CDR1 MRHNA, CDR2 SNTAGT. CDR3 in amino acids: CASSLSGDTGELFF. The DNA for the CDR3 is TGTGCCAGCAGCCTCAGCGGGGACACCGGGGAGCTGTTTTTT.

The rearrangement uses TRBV2 and TRBJ1-4; maybe TRBD1 (5 bases). Between the trimmed V and J ends, which lost 4 bases and 3 bases, there was a span of 9 bases. This CDR3 contains 14 residues. Per germline, CDR1 SNHLY and CDR2 FYNNEI. This chain's CDR3 is CASSVRAPNEKLFF. The CDR3 region has the DNA TGTGCCAGCAGTGTCAGGGCCCCTAATGAAAAACTGTTTTTT.

V usage is TRBV7-2 and J usage is TRBJ2-3, with a possible D match to TRBD1 (7 bases). The germline V and J ends were trimmed by 5 bases and 2 bases, with 20 bases remaining between them. In germline, CDR1 is SGHTA, CDR2 FQGNSA. This CDR3 is built from 17 residues. The CDR3 here is CASSRGGQGVITDTQYF. CDR3 DNA: TGTGCCAGCAGCAGAGGAGGGCAGGGGGTAATCACAGATACGCAGTATTTT.

The V and J genes are TRBV28 and TRBJ1-5; D possibly corresponds to TRBD1 (6 bases). Trimming removed 6 bases at V and 7 bases at J, with 22 bases between. This CDR3 has 16 residues. Germline CDR1 reads MDHEN; CDR2 reads SYDVKM. This CDR3 is CASSQGTTGSWQPQHF. The CDR3 DNA is TGTGCCAGCAGCCAGGGGACTACAGGGAGTTGGCAGCCCCAGCATTTT. The complete variable domain, with remaining parts taken from reference TRBV28 and TRBJ1-5, reads DVKVTQSSRYLVKRTGEKVFLECVQDMDHENMFWYRQDPGLGLRLIYFSYDVKMKEKGDIPEGYSVSREKKERFSLILESASTNQTSMYLCASSQGTTGSWQPQHFGDGTRLSIL.

The chain joins TRBV19 to TRBJ2-6; TRBD1 might be the D (5 bases). The length of the CDR3 is 15 residues. The germline gives CDR1 LNHDA, CDR2 SQIVND (reference sequence). Trimming stripped 9 bases from V and 1 base from J, with 13 bases between. The CDR3 DNA reads TGTGCCAGCCAAAATCGACAGTCTGGGGCCAACGTCCTGACTTTC. It is translated as CASQNRQSGANVLTF.

The chain has TRBV5-6 and TRBJ2-7; TRBD2 matches at 13 bases. J gave up 4 bases and V 4 bases, and 8 bases lay outside the gene matches. The CDR3 is 16 amino acids. The germline gives CDR1 SGHDT, CDR2 YYEEEE. CDR3 in DNA: TGTGCCAGCAGCCCAGGACTAGCGGGGGCGCCATACGAGCAGTACTTC. Translated: CASSPGLAGAPYEQYF.

The chain is built from TRBV18 and TRBJ1-2, with TRBD1 matching 9 bases. The junction had 11 bases not matched to a gene; V was cut back by 5 bases and J by 7 bases. From germline, CDR1 is KGHSH and CDR2 LQKENI. The CDR3 consists of 15 residues. CDR3 protein: CASSSLQGAQGGYTF. The CDR3 nucleotides read TGTGCCAGCTCATCGCTACAGGGGGCCCAGGGTGGCTACACCTTC.

This clone has only a few counts. The chain carries TRBV7-2 and TRBJ2-1; 8 bases match TRBD2. V gave up 0 bases and J gave up 4 bases; unmatched junction bases: 11. Germline values: CDR1 SGHTA, CDR2 FQGNSA. This CDR3 is built from 18 residues. The CDR3 DNA reads TGTGCCAGCAGCTTAGCCCCGAACCTAGCGGGCCCGTACAATGAGCAGTTCTTC. Translation gives CASSLAPNLAGPYNEQFF.

J is TRBJ2-7 and V is TRBV5-1; 8 bases map to TRBD2. The CDR3 covers 15 residues. The V gene end was trimmed by 0 bases and the J gene end by 2 bases; junction bases not matched to a gene: 4. Germline lookup yields CDR1 SGHRS and CDR2 YFSETQ. The CDR3 DNA is TGCGCCAGCAGCTTGGGGGGCGGGAGGCCCTACGAGCAGTACTTC. This gives the protein CASSLGGGRPYEQYF. The full variable domain, with the rest looked up from reference TRBV5-1 and TRBJ2-7, is KAGVTQTPRYLIKTRGQQVTLSCSPISGHRSVSWYQQTPGQGLQFLFEYFSETQRNKGNFPGRFSGRQFSNSRSEMNVSTLELGDSALYLCASSLGGGRPYEQYFGPGTRLTVT.

The CDR3 is CASTQGVSGRFELFF. The CDR3 bases are TGTGCCAGCACCCAGGGGGTTAGCGGGAGATTCGAGCTGTTTTTT. J is TRBJ2-2 and V is TRBV3-1 (or the pseudogene TRBV3-2), with 9 positions matching TRBD2. J gave up 11 bases and V 7 bases, and 14 bases lay outside the gene matches. The CDR3 sequence is 15 residues long. CDR1 and CDR2 from the germline V gene are LGHDT and YNNKEL (reference sequence).

This chain joins TRBV5-6 and TRBJ1-2; D remains ambiguous. With 1 base removed from V and 7 bases from J, the gap between germline ends came to 11 bases. The CDR3 is 13 amino acids. Germline V CDR1 and CDR2: SGHDT, YYEEEE. As DNA, the CDR3 is TGTGCCAGCAGCTTGTTGGGGAGTTCTGGCTACACCTTC. It is translated as CASSLLGSSGYTF.

V gene TRBV4-1 combines with J gene TRBJ2-7, with 8 bases that match TRBD1. Trimming at V came to 1 base and at J to 3 bases, leaving 2 bases not matched to a gene. Germline-derived CDR1 and CDR2 are MGHRA and YSYEKL. The CDR3 consists of 14 residues. The CDR3 region has the DNA TGCGCCAGCAGCCAAGGACAGGGGTTCTACGAGCAGTACTTC. This translates into CASSQGQGFYEQYF.

The chain couples TRBV5-6 to TRBJ1-2, with a tentative D call TRBD1 (6 bases). This CDR3 is 14 amino acids long. CDR1 and CDR2 from the germline V gene are SGHDT and YYEEEE. The germline V and J ends were trimmed by 3 bases and 2 bases, with 11 bases remaining between them. Written as DNA, the CDR3 is TGTGCCAGCAGCTCCAGGGGACGGAACTATGGCTACACCTTC. The encoded protein is CASSSRGRNYGYTF. The entire variable domain, with the rest obtained from reference TRBV5-6 and TRBJ1-2, is as follows: DAGVTQSPTHLIKTRGQQVTLRCSPKSGHDTVSWYQQALGQGPQFIFQYYEEEERQRGNFPDRFSGHQFPNYSSELNVNALLLGDSALYLCASSSRGRNYGYTFGSGTRLTVV.

This clone was counted a few times. This chain uses TRBV6-5 with TRBJ1-6; unclear D gene. Germline V gene lookup returns CDR1 MNHEY and CDR2 SVGAGI. The CDR3 is made up of 14 amino acids. Trimming stripped 5 bases from V and 7 bases from J, with 12 bases between. Written as DNA, the CDR3 is TGTGCCAGCAGTCCCCTCGGTGAAAATTCACCCCTCCACTTT. Translating gives CASSPLGENSPLHF.

V gene TRBV3-1 (or the pseudogene TRBV3-2) combines with J gene TRBJ1-2; D possibly corresponds to TRBD1 (6 bases). This CDR3 spans 14 amino acids. Germline V CDR1 and CDR2: LGHDT, YNNKEL (reference sequence). Deletions cut 4 bases from V and 7 bases from J, with 16 bases between. CDR3 amino acids: CASSPWTAAGGYTF. The CDR3 DNA sequence: TGTGCCAGCAGCCCCTGGACAGCGGCCGGTGGCTACACCTTC.

This chain links TRBV29-1 with TRBJ2-3; 9 bases are shared with TRBD2. The CDR3 has 14 amino acids. The germline gives CDR1 SQVTM, CDR2 ANQGSEA. The junction had 9 bases not matched to a gene; V was cut back by 6 bases and J by 5 bases. The CDR3 coding sequence is TGCAGCGTGGAACTAGCGGGCCTGGGAGATACGCAGTATTTT. Its translation: CSVELAGLGDTQYF.

This sequence joins TRBV27 and TRBJ1-6; D unresolved. Trimming stripped 5 bases from V and 10 bases from J, with 15 bases between. This CDR3 comprises 14 residues. Per germline, CDR1 MNHEY and CDR2 SMNVEV (reference sequence). CDR3 sequence (DNA): TGTGCCAGCAGTCCTAGGAACTTTGGCTCACCCCTCCACTTT. Its translation: CASSPRNFGSPLHF.